The entry that follows covers one T cell receptor (beta chain) sequence. The sample holds a few counts of this clone. No cognate antigen has been identified for it. The sample holds no much larger clone one base away, and base qualities are not on file. In total, approximately 690 healthy bone marrow donors made up the cohort. Cohort members were all nominally healthy when sampled, although unrecorded immune exposures were likely present. The donor was CMV seropositive and was included in the group of 250 to 350 seropositive cohort members. Each donor provided a peripheral blood sample, and peripheral blood mononuclear cells were used for TCR beta sequencing. Genomic DNA was extracted from the blood cell samples with the Qiagen DNeasy Blood Extraction Kit. The library was built by means of the immunoSEQ multiplex PCR assay. A mixture of 60 forward primers for TCR Vbeta segments and 13 reverse primers for TCR Jbeta segments was used in the multiplex PCR. The CDR3 region of rearranged TCR beta genes was amplified from genomic DNA by a multiplex PCR assay. Amplified TCR beta libraries were sequenced as 87-base-pair reads on the Illumina HiSeq System. The authors processed their data as follows. Across the 700 or so repertoires, a later analysis counted approximately 75 million unique TCR beta chains, 8.5 million to 12 million of which were shared by at least two donors. To remove PCR and sequencing errors, raw reads were error-corrected and collapsed into unique sequences using a nearest-neighbor algorithm that merged closely related sequences. CDR3 sequences were aligned to IMGT reference sequences to assign V, D and J gene segments. Each retained sequence needed at least a six-nucleotide match to both a V gene segment and a J gene segment. Rearrangements were called productive when the CDR3 lacked stop codons and stayed in frame with V and J; all others were non-productive. Following IMGT convention, CDR3 was defined as the stretch from the second conserved V-encoded cysteine to the conserved J-encoded phenylalanine. In an earlier analysis of around 570 of the donors, sequences lacking an unambiguous match to a single V gene segment were excluded. In an earlier analysis of 500 to 750 of the donors, V segments were called functional above 56.7% productive rearrangements and were called segregating when the between-donor standard deviation exceeded 5%. A statistical classification framework was built to diagnose cytomegalovirus status from the catalog of TCR beta chain sequences. V and J gene assignment, in a later analysis, came from comparing TCR nucleotide sequences with IMGT/GENE-DB human TR gene sequences. A later analysis assigned CDR3 sequences and most-parsimonious VDJ recombination scenarios with the TCRdist pipeline. A later analysis defined each TCR beta chain by its CDR3 amino acid sequence plus V-gene family, and excluded reads lacking a unique V-gene family. To address suspected cross-contamination and a sequencing artifact, a later analysis removed approximately 590 highly shared, low-generation-probability nucleotide sequences. In a later analysis, a clonal expansion index was calculated for each public chain from normalized within-repertoire ranks of inferred template counts. In a later analysis, generation probabilities were computed with a VDJ recombination model fitted to out-of-frame rearrangements, and the resulting probabilities were checked against IGoR. In a later analysis, hypergeometric tests were used to score TCR-TCR, TCR-HLA and TCR-CMV co-occurrence, with a repertoire-size bias correction applied to TCR pairs. In a later analysis, false discovery rates were estimated by permuting HLA or CMV assignments 20 times. In a later analysis, co-occurring TCRs were grouped with DBSCAN, and TCRdist sequence similarity was added when clustering was performed within HLA-allele-positive subsets. Repertoires with fewer than 30,000 or more than 120,000 public chains, plus five repertoires with anomalous nucleotide sharing, were excluded from co-occurrence clustering. The immuneACCESS repertoire file appears here via TCRdb, limited to in-frame rearrangements. These files lack a portion of the clones; in checked studies, under half of the deficit traces to unresolved V genes, and the cause of the others is not known. D and trimming were read from the DNA, whereas the V and J calls and clone size are those reported in that table. The sample includes about 120,000 clones, with under 80% observed a single time. The ten largest clones add up to 4% of the sample.

The CDR3 goes from the cysteine to the phenylalanine over 15 residues. Left in the record is the CDR3 DNA by itself, 45 bases read in frame from the first base. Reading the germline V gene gives CDR1 MGHRA and CDR2 YSYEKL. V and J lose 8 bases and 8 bases, and a span of 21 bases separates them. The data are from a study of cytomegalovirus exposure and HLA in healthy donors (dated by TCRdb to 2016 to 2017). Background for the entire study: An earlier analysis of some 550 of the donors reported approximately 290 Gb of sequence data and some 120 million unique TCR beta sequences from approximately 180 million T cells. About 5 DR-DQ haplotypes were handled as single units for association and clustering, since linkage in the cohort was strong. HLA typing covered class I and class II loci at four-digit resolution. Roughly 300 gigabases of sequencing data and around 90 million unique TCR sequences made up an early release that covered 640 HLA-typed donors. In the later analysis, no new phenotypic data were used to find candidate immune exposures; instead, reliance was placed on TCR beta sequences and their occurrence across donors. Besides the first cohort of around 670 subjects, a separate validation cohort made up of 95 to 150 different subjects was used. On average, around 240,000 unique TCR beta nucleotide sequences were sequenced per donor among 398 genotyped donors of the cohort, with roughly 18% of those sequences being non-productive. The study profiled the T cell repertoires of hundreds of subjects by immunosequencing and related them to cytomegalovirus serostatus. Donor age, sex, ethnicity and CMV serostatus were collected together with the repertoire data. Among the roughly 400 genotyped donors, under 90% belonged to the genetic ancestry cluster associated with self-reported Caucasian donors. To predict cytomegalovirus infection status, the study combined high-throughput TCR immunosequencing, statistical association of individual TCRs with disease status, and machine learning. In a later genetic analysis, genome-wide SNP genotypes for about three fifths of the roughly 670 donors were used, and that subset was treated as a discovery cohort. The study aimed to test whether cataloging public T cell receptors could reveal signatures of past pathogen exposure. A later analysis re-analyzed previously published TCR beta repertoires from 666 donors and added high-resolution HLA genotyping to study TCR occurrence patterns. The number of donors typed differed by locus, with 629-630 for A, B, C, DRB1 and DQB1, 522 for DQA1, approximately 570 for DPA1, and under 490 for DPB1. Every discovery cohort repertoire had been produced on one sequencing platform. To decide whether each TCR beta V gene segment behaved as functional or pseudogenic, an earlier analysis of 587 of the donors relied on high-throughput TCR beta sequencing.

Broader findings and caveats from the paper: This cohort had only TCR beta chains sequenced, and the lack of alpha or paired-chain data limited which features could be detected. In a later analysis, most CMV-associated TCR beta chains were found to appear HLA-restricted, with HLA associations seemingly driven largely by CMV exposure. In a later analysis, TCR association rates were found to vary across HLA loci, with the most associated TCRs seen for DRB1 alleles and the fewest for HLA-C alleles. HLA typing was unavailable for some donors at each locus, so association tests used only the typed subset. It was suggested by the authors that the approach could potentially be generalized to other disease states and immunological phenotypes. CMV serostatus was the only immune exposure information available for the cohort. Cytomegalovirus status was reported to be diagnosed by the classifier with high specificity and sensitivity in both the original and validation cohorts. In an earlier analysis of around 500 of the donors, most TCR beta V segments appeared in productive rearrangements about 87% or about 30% of the time, broadly matching IMGT annotations. A further reported finding was that TCR beta sequences accurately predicted the HLA-A and HLA-B alleles for most subjects in the first cohort. Several of the top co-occurrence clusters appeared to be linked to parvovirus B19, influenza, CMV and Epstein-Barr virus, according to a later analysis. A group of highly shared sequence variants was considered likely to be a technical artifact of the sequencing pipeline. The earlier analysis of about 600 of the donors excluded around 17 rarely observed V segments, including chromosome 9 orphons, because counts were too low. In a later analysis, HLA-associated TCR beta chains showed more clonal expansion and lower generation probabilities than non-associated chains that were equally common. A later genetic analysis reported fewer N-insertions in productive TCRs among donors in an Asian-associated ancestry cluster than the roughly 690-donor mean. The presence/absence analyses assumed that sequencing depth was roughly uniform across donors, and that assumption may not be true. The study listed over 150 TCR beta chains as associated with cytomegalovirus. In a later genetic analysis, a missense DCLRE1C variant was associated with V-gene and J-gene trimming of TCR beta chains, and the association was replicated in an independent cohort. Most TCR sequences were observed very rarely across donors, whereas some public TCRs were present in many individuals. When HLA alleles, especially DR and DQ, strongly co-occurred, TCR associations were difficult to assign to individual alleles. In vitro tests confirmed that a few of the cytomegalovirus-associated TCR beta chains recognize cytomegalovirus antigens. At a false discovery rate of 0.05, a later analysis linked under 20,000 TCR beta sequences to specific HLA alleles. Correlated functional status among segregating V segments might reflect linkage disequilibrium, but an unknown experimental factor could not be ruled out. Some IMGT-functional V segments, including TRBV6-2 and TRBV6-3, could not be told apart with the 87-base-pair reads, so those segments were excluded.

Material for sequencing was PBMCs. The source is a man aged 40-55 years in good health and CMV-seropositive. In this chain, TRBV4-1 is recombined with TRBJ1-4; perhaps TRBD1 is the D gene, with 5 bases matching. CDR3 protein: CASRQTRDGGEKLFF. Here is the DNA: TGCGCCAGCCGACAGACCCGGGACGGGGGGGAAAAACTGTTTTTT.